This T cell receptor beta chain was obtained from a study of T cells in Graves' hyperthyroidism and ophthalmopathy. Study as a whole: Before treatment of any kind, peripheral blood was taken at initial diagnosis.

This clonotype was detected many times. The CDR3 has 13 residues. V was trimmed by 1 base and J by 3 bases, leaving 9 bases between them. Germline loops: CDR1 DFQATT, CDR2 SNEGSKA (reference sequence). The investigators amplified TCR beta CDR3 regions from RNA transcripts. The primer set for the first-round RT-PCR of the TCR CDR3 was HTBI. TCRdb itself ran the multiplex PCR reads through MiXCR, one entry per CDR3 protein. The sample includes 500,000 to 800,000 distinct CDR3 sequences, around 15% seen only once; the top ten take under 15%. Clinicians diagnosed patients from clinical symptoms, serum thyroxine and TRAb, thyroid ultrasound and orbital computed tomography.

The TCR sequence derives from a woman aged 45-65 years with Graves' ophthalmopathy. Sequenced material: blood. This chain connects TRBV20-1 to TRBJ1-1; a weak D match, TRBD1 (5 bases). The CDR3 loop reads CSARGDRHTEAFF. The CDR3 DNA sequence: TGCAGTGCTAGAGGAGACAGACACACTGAAGCTTTCTTT.